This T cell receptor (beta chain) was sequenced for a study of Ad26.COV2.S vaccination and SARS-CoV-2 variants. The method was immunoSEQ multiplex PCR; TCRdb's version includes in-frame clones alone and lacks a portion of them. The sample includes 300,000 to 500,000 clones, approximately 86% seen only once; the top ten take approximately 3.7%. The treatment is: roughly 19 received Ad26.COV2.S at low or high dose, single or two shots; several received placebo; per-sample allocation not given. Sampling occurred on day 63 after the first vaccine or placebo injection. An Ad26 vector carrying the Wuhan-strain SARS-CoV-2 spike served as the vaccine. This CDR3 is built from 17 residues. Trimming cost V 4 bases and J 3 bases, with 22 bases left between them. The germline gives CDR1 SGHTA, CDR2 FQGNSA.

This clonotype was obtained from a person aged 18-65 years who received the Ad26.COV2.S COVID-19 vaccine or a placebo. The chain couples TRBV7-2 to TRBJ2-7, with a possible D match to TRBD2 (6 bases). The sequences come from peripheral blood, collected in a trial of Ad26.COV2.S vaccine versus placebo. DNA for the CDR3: TGTGCCAGCAGCTACGGGGGAAGAGGGGACTCGGGCTACGAGCAGTACTTC. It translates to CASSYGGRGDSGYEQYF.